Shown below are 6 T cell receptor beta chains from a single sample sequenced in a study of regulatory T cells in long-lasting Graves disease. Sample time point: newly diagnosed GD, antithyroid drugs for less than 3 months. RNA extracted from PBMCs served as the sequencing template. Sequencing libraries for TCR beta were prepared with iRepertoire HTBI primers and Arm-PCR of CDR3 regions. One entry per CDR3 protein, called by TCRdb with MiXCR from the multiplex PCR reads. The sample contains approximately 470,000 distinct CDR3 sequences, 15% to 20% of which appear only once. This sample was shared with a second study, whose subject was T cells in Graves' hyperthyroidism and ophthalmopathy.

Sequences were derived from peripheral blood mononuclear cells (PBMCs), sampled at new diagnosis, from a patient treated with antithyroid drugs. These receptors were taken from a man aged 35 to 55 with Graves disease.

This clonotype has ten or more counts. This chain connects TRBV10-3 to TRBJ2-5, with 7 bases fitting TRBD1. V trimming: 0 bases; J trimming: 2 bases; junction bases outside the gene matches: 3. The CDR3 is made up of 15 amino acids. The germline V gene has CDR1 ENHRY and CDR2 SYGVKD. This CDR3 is CAISESTGVQETQYF. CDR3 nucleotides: TGTGCCATCAGTGAGTCCACAGGGGTTCAAGAGACCCAGTACTTC.

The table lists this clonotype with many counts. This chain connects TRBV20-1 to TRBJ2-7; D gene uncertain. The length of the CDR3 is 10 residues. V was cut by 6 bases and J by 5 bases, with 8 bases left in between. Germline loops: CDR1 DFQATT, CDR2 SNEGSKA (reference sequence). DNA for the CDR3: TGCAGTGCATCCGTCGACGAGCAGTACTTC. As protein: CSASVDEQYF.

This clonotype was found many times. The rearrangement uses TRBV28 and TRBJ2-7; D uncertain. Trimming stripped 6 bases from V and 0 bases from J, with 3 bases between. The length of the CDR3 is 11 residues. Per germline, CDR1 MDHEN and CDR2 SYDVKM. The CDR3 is CASRHSYEQYF. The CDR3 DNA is TGTGCCAGCAGGCACTCCTACGAGCAGTACTTC. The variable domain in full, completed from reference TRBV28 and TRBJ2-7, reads DVKVTQSSRYLVKRTGEKVFLECVQDMDHENMFWYRQDPGLGLRLIYFSYDVKMKEKGDIPEGYSVSREKKERFSLILESASTNQTSMYLCASRHSYEQYFGPGTRLTVT.

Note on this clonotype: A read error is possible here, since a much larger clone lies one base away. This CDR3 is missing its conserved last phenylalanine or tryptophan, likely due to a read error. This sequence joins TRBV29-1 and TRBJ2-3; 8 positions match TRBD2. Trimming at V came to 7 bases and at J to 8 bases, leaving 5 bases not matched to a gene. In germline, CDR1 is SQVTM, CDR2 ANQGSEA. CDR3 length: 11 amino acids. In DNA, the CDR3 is TGCAGCGCCAGCGGGAGTGGTACGCAGTATCTT. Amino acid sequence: CSASGSGTQYL.

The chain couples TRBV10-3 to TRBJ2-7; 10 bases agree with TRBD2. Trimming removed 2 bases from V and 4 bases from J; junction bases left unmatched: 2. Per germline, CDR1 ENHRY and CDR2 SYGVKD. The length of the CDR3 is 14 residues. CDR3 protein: CAISEGLAAYEQYF. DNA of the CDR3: TGTGCCATCAGTGAGGGACTAGCGGCTTACGAGCAGTACTTC.

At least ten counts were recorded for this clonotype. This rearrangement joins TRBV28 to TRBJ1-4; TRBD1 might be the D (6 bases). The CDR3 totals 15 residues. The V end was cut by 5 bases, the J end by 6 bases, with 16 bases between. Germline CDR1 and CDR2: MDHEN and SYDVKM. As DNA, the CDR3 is TGTGCCAGCAGTCCCCAACAGGGTTATCATGAAAAACTGTTTTTT. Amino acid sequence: CASSPQQGYHEKLFF.